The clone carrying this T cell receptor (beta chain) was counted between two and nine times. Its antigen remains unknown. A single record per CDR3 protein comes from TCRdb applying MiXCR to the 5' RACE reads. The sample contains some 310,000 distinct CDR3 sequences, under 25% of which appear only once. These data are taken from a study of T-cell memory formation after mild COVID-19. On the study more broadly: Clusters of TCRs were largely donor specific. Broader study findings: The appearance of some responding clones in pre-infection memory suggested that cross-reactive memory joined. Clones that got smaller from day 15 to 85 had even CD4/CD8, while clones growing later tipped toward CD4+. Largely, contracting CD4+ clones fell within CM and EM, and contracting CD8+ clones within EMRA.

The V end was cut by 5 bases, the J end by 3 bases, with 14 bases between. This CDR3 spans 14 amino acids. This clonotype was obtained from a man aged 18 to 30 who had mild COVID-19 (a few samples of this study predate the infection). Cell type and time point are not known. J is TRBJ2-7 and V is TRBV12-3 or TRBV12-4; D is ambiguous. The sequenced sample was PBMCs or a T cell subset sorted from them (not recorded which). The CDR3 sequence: CASSPGSPIYEQYF. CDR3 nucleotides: TGTGCCAGCAGTCCAGGTAGCCCCATCTACGAGCAGTACTTC.